This T cell receptor (beta chain) was captured in a study of T cells after somatic rescue of genetic block (dated by TCRdb to 2018 to 2020). Study-wide context: The study assessed how robust, over the long term, a T-cell system was when the system had developed through somatic rescue of a genetic block in T-cell development.

On this clone: The clone's antigen remains unknown. Base qualities are not provided; no much larger clone lies one nucleotide away.

The library was generated by the immunoSEQ multiplex PCR assay. TCRdb's version of the immuneACCESS table is confined to in-frame rearrangements and falls short of the full clone set. An unresolved V gene accounts for under half of the shortfall where checked; the remainder is of unknown origin. In all, the sample holds 10,000 to 15,000 clones, and roughly 73% of those were seen once. Together, the top ten hold roughly 19% of the sample. Cut back by 5 bases and 2 bases, the V and J ends lie 17 bases apart. The germline V gene supplies CDR1 MDHEN and CDR2 SYDVKM. Spanning cysteine to phenylalanine, the CDR3 consists of 16 amino acids. The only DNA kept is the CDR3, 48 bases in frame from the first base.

The clonotype comes from a boy between 10 and 17 years old. The rearranged chain carries TRBV28 and TRBJ2-3; the D segment cannot be called with confidence. The sequenced material came from peripheral blood mononuclear cells (PBMCs). CDR3 protein: CASSSVQVFYTDTQYF. The sequence in DNA is TGTGCCAGCAGTAGTGTTCAGGTTTTTTACACAGATACGCAGTATTTT.